This T cell receptor (beta chain) was captured by sequencing in a study of T cells in Graves' hyperthyroidism and ophthalmopathy. Uncontrolled infection, other autoimmune disease, pregnancy or lactation barred patients from enrollment. Diagnoses were made from clinical symptoms, serum measures (thyroxine and TRAb), thyroid ultrasound and orbital computed tomography. The junction had 8 bases not matched to a gene; V was cut back by 1 base and J by 7 bases. CDR1 and CDR2 (germline): SGHVS, FNYEAQ. The CDR3 length is 16 residues. The study's findings and limits: Clonotypes that were expanded in thyroid above 0.001 mostly appeared in blood too. The model anticipated ophthalmopathy a median about 6.5 months pre-onset.

A few counts support this clonotype. The antigen is undetermined. It was RNA transcripts that yielded the amplified TCR beta CDR3 regions. HTBI primers were the set used in a first-round RT-PCR of the TCR CDR3. In TCRdb, the multiplex PCR reads were re-called with MiXCR into one record per CDR3 protein. The table lists around 600,000 distinct CDR3 sequences, about 45% of them singletons. Sequencing was carried out using peripheral blood or thyroid tissue (not recorded which). This TCR derives from an adult man with Graves' disease, either hyperthyroidism or ophthalmopathy (not recorded which). The chain carries TRBV7-6 and TRBJ2-2; TRBD1 matches at 8 bases. The CDR3 sequence: CASSLGQGSFGGELFF. CDR3 nucleotide sequence: TGTGCCAGCAGCTTAGGACAGGGGTCGTTTGGCGGGGAGCTGTTTTTT.